A selection of T cell receptor beta chains follows, all from one sample in a study of cytomegalovirus exposure and HLA in healthy donors. Data came from immunoSEQ multiplex PCR; TCRdb stores just in-frame clones and leaves some out. Of over 50,000 clones in the sample, more than 70% were seen once. Sequencing used PBMCs. The receptors come from a man aged 30 to 39 in good health and CMV-seropositive. Both conserved end residues are part of each CDR3. A D gene is named only where the DNA matches it firmly. Part of the rows lack a size; the others show once, few, many or a class for expanded clones.

abundance	v_gene	j_gene	d_gene	len	CDR3nt	CDR3aa
-	TRBV18	TRBJ1-1	TRBD1	16	TGTGCCAGCTCACCCCTCGACAGGGCCATGAACACTGAAGCTTTCTTT	CASSPLDRAMNTEAFF
-	TRBV27	TRBJ1-5	-	13	TGTGCCAGCAGCGCAGGGGGCAATCAGCCCCAGCATTTT	CASSAGGNQPQHF
-	TRBV5-1	TRBJ2-1	-	15	TGCGCCAGCAGCTTGGGCTCCAGGGACATCGTCCGGCAGTTCTTC	CASSLGSRDIVRQFF
-	TRBV7-6	TRBJ1-1	-	17	TGTGCCAGCAGCGATCCATTCAGTAGACAGGATACGACTGAAGCTTTCTTT	CASSDPFSRQDTTEAFF
-	TRBV5-5	TRBJ1-4	-	15	TGTGCCAGCAGCTTGTCGGGGGGCGGAAATGAAAAACTGTTTTTT	CASSLSGGGNEKLFF
-	TRBV9	TRBJ1-4	-	14	TGTGCCAGCAGCGTAAGGGGGACCGACGAAAAACTGTTTTTT	CASSVRGTDEKLFF
-	TRBV27	TRBJ1-1	-	12	TGTGCCAGCAGTTTCGTCGGCGGTGAAGCTTTCTTT	CASSFVGGEAFF
-	TRBV2	TRBJ1-5	TRBD1	17	TGTGCCAGCAGTGAGGCCTGGACAGGAGATAGCAATCAGCCCCAGCATTTT	CASSEAWTGDSNQPQHF
-	TRBV18	TRBJ2-1	TRBD1	12	TGTGCCAGCTCGGAAACAGGGGGCTCTCAGTTCTTC	CASSETGGSQFF
-	TRBV7-3	TRBJ2-2	-	14	TGTGCCAGCAGCTTCCCAGGGGTTACCGGGGAGCTGTTTTTT	CASSFPGVTGELFF
few	TRBV5-6	TRBJ2-7	TRBD2	15	TGTGCCAGCAGCGCTAGCGGGAGGGGGTCCTACGAGCAGTACTTC	CASSASGRGSYEQYF
-	TRBV20-1	TRBJ1-3	-	11	TGCAGGGGCAGGACTAGAAACACCATATATTTT	CRGRTRNTIYF
-	TRBV27	TRBJ2-3	TRBD2	17	TGTGCCAGCAGTTCCTCCTTAGCGGGAGTAGGCACAGATACGCAGTATTTT	CASSSSLAGVGTDTQYF
-	TRBV28	TRBJ2-7	-	14	TGTGCCAGCAGTTTCCGGGGTCCCTCCTACGAGCAGTACTTC	CASSFRGPSYEQYF
-	TRBV28	TRBJ1-2	-	14	TGTGCCAGCAGTTTTCAGGGAGGATGGGACGGCTACACCTTC	CASSFQGGWDGYTF
-	TRBV6-6	TRBJ2-1	-	15	TGTGCCAGCAGTTACTCGCAGGAGAGAGGGAATGAGCAGTTCTTC	CASSYSQERGNEQFF
-	TRBV6-5	TRBJ1-5	TRBD1	15	TGTGCCAGCAGTTCCGGGACAGTTGGTTATCAGCCCCAGCATTTT	CASSSGTVGYQPQHF
-	TRBV29-1	TRBJ2-1	-	15	TGCAGCGTTGAAGAGGGGGAGGCCTGGTACAATGAGCAGTTCTTC	CSVEEGEAWYNEQFF
once	TRBV30	TRBJ1-1	-	13	TGTGCCTTGAGGAGACACCCGAACACTGAAGCTTTCTTT	CALRRHPNTEAFF
-	TRBV6-5	TRBJ2-3	TRBD1	16	TGTGCCAGCAGTTACTCCGGGACAGGGAGTTGGGATACGCAGTATTTT	CASSYSGTGSWDTQYF
-	TRBV11-2	TRBJ1-5	-	15	TGTGCCAGCAGCTTAGATCCTAGGGGGGGTCAGCCCCAGCATTTT	CASSLDPRGGQPQHF
-	TRBV4-1	TRBJ2-1	-	17	TGCGCCAGCAGCCAAGCCCCCCCAGGATCCTCCTACAATGAGCAGTTCTTC	CASSQAPPGSSYNEQFF
-	TRBV2	TRBJ1-1	-	14	TGTGCCAGCAGTGGAGGGGGATTTTACACTGAAGCTTTCTTT	CASSGGGFYTEAFF
few	TRBV11-3	TRBJ1-1	-	13	TGTGCCAGCAGCCCCTCACAGGGCCCGGAAGCTTTCTTT	CASSPSQGPEAFF
once	TRBV11-3	TRBJ2-7	-	13	TGTGCCAGCAGCCAAACCCGGGACTACGAGCAGTACTTC	CASSQTRDYEQYF
-	TRBV7-6	TRBJ1-2	-	17	TGTGCCAGCAGCCCTCTCCCGGGACAAGGGGAAAACTATGGCTACACCTTC	CASSPLPGQGENYGYTF
-	TRBV5-1	TRBJ2-1	TRBD2	16	TGCGCCAGCAGCTTGGGGACTAGCGGGAGTAGTAATGAGCAGTTCTTC	CASSLGTSGSSNEQFF
-	TRBV29-1	TRBJ2-7	-	14	TGCAGCGTTAGGAACAGGTTAAGCTCCTACGAGCAGTACTTC	CSVRNRLSSYEQYF
-	TRBV11-2	TRBJ1-1	-	12	TGTGCCAGCACCCGGGGTTTTACTGAAGCTTTCTTT	CASTRGFTEAFF
-	TRBV19	TRBJ2-2	-	15	TGTGCCAGTAGTAGCGGGAAGGGGTACACCGGGGAGCTGTTTTTT	CASSSGKGYTGELFF
-	TRBV29-1	TRBJ2-1	TRBD1	15	TGCAGCGTTGAAGATCTGGGGGACAGAAACAATGAGCAGTTCTTC	CSVEDLGDRNNEQFF
-	TRBV5-4	TRBJ2-3	TRBD2	15	TGTGCCAGCAGCAAACAACGGGAGGAAGGAGATACGCAGTATTTT	CASSKQREEGDTQYF
-	TRBV15	TRBJ2-3	-	14	TGTGCCACCAGCAGAGATCTCTCCTCAGATACGCAGTATTTT	CATSRDLSSDTQYF